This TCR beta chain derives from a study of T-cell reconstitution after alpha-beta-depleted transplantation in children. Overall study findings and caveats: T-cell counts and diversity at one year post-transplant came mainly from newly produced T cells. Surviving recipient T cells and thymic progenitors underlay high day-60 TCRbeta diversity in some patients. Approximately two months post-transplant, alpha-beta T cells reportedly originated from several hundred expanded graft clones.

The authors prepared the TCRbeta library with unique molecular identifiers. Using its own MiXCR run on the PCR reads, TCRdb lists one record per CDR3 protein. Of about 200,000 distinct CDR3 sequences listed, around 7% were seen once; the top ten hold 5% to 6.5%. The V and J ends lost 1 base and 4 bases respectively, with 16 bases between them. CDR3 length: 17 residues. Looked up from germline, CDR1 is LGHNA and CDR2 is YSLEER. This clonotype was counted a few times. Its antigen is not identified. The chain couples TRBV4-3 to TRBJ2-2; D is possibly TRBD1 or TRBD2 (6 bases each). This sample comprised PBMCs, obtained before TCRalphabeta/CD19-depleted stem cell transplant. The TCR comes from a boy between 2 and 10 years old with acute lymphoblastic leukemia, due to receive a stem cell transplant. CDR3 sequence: CASSQGPGAPPTGELFF. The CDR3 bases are TGCGCCAGCAGCCAAGGCCCGGGGGCCCCCCCCACCGGGGAGCTGTTTTTT.